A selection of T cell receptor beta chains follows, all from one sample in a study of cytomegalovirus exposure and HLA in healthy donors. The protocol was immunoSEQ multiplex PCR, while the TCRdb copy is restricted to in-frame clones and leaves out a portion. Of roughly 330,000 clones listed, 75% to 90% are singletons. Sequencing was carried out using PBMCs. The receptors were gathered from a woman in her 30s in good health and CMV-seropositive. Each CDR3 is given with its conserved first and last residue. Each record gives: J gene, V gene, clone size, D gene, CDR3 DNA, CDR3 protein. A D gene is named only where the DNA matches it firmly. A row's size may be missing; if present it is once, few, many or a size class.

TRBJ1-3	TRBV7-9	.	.	TGTGCCAGCAGCTCGGGGCTCACCATATATTTT	CASSSGLTIYF
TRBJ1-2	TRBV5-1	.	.	TGCGCCAGCAGCGCAAACTATGGCTACACCTTC	CASSANYGYTF
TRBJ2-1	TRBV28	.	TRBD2	TGTGCCAGCAGCCATAGCGGGTTATACAATGAGCAGTTCTTC	CASSHSGLYNEQFF
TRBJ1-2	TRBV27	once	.	TGTGCCAGCAGTTTTTCGGGGGACTATGGCTACACCTTC	CASSFSGDYGYTF
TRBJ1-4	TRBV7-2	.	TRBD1	TGTGCCAGCAGCTTAGGGGGGACAGGGGAAGTTGGAGAAAAACTGTTTTTT	CASSLGGTGEVGEKLFF
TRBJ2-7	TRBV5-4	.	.	TGTGCCAGCAGCTTAGACAGAGCCTACGAGCAGTACTTC	CASSLDRAYEQYF
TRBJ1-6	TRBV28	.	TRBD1	TGTGCCAGCAGGGAACGACAGGGGACTTCACCCCTCCACTTT	CASRERQGTSPLHF
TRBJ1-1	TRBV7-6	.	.	TGTGCCAGCAGCTTAAAACAGGACCATGAAGCTTTCTTT	CASSLKQDHEAFF
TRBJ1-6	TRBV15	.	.	TGTGCCACCAGCACGAGGGAGGGCAATTCACCCCTCCACTTT	CATSTREGNSPLHF
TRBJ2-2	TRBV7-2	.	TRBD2	TGTGCCAGCAGCTTAGGCCTAGCGGGACACACCGGGGAGCTGTTTTTT	CASSLGLAGHTGELFF
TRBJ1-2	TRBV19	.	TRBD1	TGTGCCAGCGTCCAGGGGGTCGGCTACACCTTC	CASVQGVGYTF
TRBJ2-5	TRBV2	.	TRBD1	TGTGCCAGCAGCGTGGGGACAGGGGGGGAAGAGACCCAGTACTTC	CASSVGTGGEETQYF
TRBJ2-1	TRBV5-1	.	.	TGCGCCAGCAGCTTGGGGCTAGCGAAGGGTGAGCAGTTCTTC	CASSLGLAKGEQFF
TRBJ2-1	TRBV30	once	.	TGTGCCTGGAGTGGTGAGAACTCCTACAATGAGCAGTTCTTC	CAWSGENSYNEQFF
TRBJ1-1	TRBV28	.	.	TGTGCCAGCACTAACATACAGGGCGGTGAAGCTTTCTTT	CASTNIQGGEAFF
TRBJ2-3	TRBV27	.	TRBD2	TGTGCCAGCAGTTTAAGACTAGCGGGGGGGCCAGATACGCAGTATTTT	CASSLRLAGGPDTQYF
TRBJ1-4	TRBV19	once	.	TGTGCCAGTAGTGGGAGTGAAAAACTGTTTTTT	CASSGSEKLFF
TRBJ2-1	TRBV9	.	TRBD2	TGTGCCAGCAGCCCTGGACTAGCGGTAAACAATGAGCAGTTCTTC	CASSPGLAVNNEQFF
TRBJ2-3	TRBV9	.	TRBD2	TGTGCCAGCAGCGTGGCCGGGACTACTGTCAATACGCAGTATTTT	CASSVAGTTVNTQYF
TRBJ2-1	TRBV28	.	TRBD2	TGTGCCAGCGCCCGGCGGGGGGGATACCACAATGAGCAGTTCTTC	CASARRGGYHNEQFF
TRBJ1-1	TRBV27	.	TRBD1	TGTGCCAGCAGCCTTACAGGGGTGGCGAACACTGAAGCTTTCTTT	CASSLTGVANTEAFF
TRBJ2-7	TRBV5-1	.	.	TGCGCCAGCAGCAGAGGGCGGGCAGACCCCGGGTACGAGCAGTACTTC	CASSRGRADPGYEQYF
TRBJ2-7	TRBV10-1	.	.	TGCGCCAGCATGCTCCCGACAGGAACGTGGTACGAGCAGTACTTC	CASMLPTGTWYEQYF
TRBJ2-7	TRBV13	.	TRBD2	TGTGCCAGCAGCGCCCAACTAGCGAACAGTGGGGAGCAGTACTTC	CASSAQLANSGEQYF
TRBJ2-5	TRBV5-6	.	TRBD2	TGTGCCAGCAGCGCACTAGCGGGGGGCCAAGAGACCCAGTACTTC	CASSALAGGQETQYF
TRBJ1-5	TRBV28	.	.	TGTGCCAGCAGTTTAGTTCAGGGTAGCAATCAGCCCCAGCATTTT	CASSLVQGSNQPQHF
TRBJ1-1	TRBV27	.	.	TGTGCCAGCAGTTTAGTTTCGGCGAACACTGAAGCTTTCTTT	CASSLVSANTEAFF
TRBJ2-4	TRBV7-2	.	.	TGTGCCAGCAGCTTACAGGGGACTCTAGCCAAAAACATTCAGTACTTC	CASSLQGTLAKNIQYF
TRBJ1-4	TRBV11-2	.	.	TGTGCCAGCAGCTTCGGGGAAAAACTGTTTTTT	CASSFGEKLFF
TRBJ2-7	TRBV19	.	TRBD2	TGTGCCAGTAGTATAGGACTAGCGGGGGCCTCGGACGAGCAGTACTTC	CASSIGLAGASDEQYF
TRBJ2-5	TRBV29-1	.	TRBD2	TGCAGCGTTGAAGATTGGATGGCTAGCGGGGGGGGAGAGCAAGAGACCCAGTACTTC	CSVEDWMASGGGEQETQYF
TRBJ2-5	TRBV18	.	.	TGTGCCAGCTCACCAGGGTTAGGGGAGACCCAGTACTTC	CASSPGLGETQYF
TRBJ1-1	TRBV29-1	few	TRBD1	TGCAGCGGTACCGTGGGGACAGGGGGAAGAACTGAAGCTTTCTTT	CSGTVGTGGRTEAFF
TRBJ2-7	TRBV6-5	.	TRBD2	TGTGCCAGCAGTTTAGCGGGAGGGTTATACGAGCAGTACTTC	CASSLAGGLYEQYF
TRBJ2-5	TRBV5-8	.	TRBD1	TGTGCCAGCAGCTTGGGGGACAGCCTAAAGACCCAGTACTTC	CASSLGDSLKTQYF
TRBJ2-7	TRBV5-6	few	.	TGTGCCAGCAGCTTGGGAGGGGACGAGCAGTACTTC	CASSLGGDEQYF
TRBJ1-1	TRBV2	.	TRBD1	TGTGCCAGCGGCGACAGGGGGCGTGTAGCTTTCTTT	CASGDRGRVAFF
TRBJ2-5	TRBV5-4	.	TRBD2	TGTGCCAGCAGCTTGGCTGGCGGGGGGGCCCAAGAGACCCAGTACTTC	CASSLAGGGAQETQYF
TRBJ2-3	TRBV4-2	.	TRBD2	TGTGCCAGCAGCCAAGATCTTACTAGCGGGGGGGCCACAGATACGCAGTATTTT	CASSQDLTSGGATDTQYF
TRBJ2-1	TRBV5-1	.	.	TGCGCCAGCAGCTTGGAGGCTAGCGCGTTCTACAATGAGCAGTTCTTC	CASSLEASAFYNEQFF
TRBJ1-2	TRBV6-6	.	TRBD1	TGTGCCAGCAGATCCGGGACAGGGGCTGGCTACACCTTC	CASRSGTGAGYTF
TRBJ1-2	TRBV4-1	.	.	TGCGCCAGCAGCCAAGTAGCGAAGGAGAACTATGGCTACACCTTC	CASSQVAKENYGYTF
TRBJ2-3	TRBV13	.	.	TGTGCCAGCAGCTTAGATCAGTCGGCAACCCAGTATTTT	CASSLDQSATQYF
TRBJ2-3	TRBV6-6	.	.	TGTGCCAGCAGGCAGACTAGAGCTCACACAGATACGCAGTATTTT	CASRQTRAHTDTQYF
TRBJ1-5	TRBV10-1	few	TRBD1	TGCGCCACACCCGGGACAGGGAATCAGCCCCAGCATTTT	CATPGTGNQPQHF
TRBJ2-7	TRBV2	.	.	TGTGCCAGCTCACCGTTGGGTGGCAACTCCTACGAGCAGTACTTC	CASSPLGGNSYEQYF
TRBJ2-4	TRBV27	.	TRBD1	TGTGCCAGCAGCTCGCAGGGGGCAATAGCCAAAAACATTCAGTACTTC	CASSSQGAIAKNIQYF
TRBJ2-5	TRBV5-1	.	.	TGCGCCAGCAGCTTGCAATGGGAGACCCAGTACTTC	CASSLQWETQYF
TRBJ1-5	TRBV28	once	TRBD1	TGTGCCAGCAGTAAAATACAGGGGGCAAATCAGCCCCAGCATTTT	CASSKIQGANQPQHF